This entry lists 20 T cell receptor beta chains sequenced from one sample in a study of shared clonotypes between healthy human individuals. This table comes from immunoSEQ multiplex PCR, and its TCRdb copy is limited to in-frame clones, with some not included. In the table there are 2,500,000 or so clones, about 90% of which are singletons. Sequences were obtained from naive CD4+ T cells from PBMCs. Subset denoted: CD45RA+ positively selected. The receptors derive from a man between 18 and 29 years old in good health. Some clones in this sample may be carry-over from other donors' samples.

The chain is built from TRBV5-4 and TRBJ2-7; 10 bases map to TRBD2. V was clipped by 4 bases and J by 5 bases; unmatched bases: 9. CDR3 size: 15 residues. Germline loops: CDR1 SGHNT, CDR2 YYREEE (reference sequence). CDR3: CASSGLAGVGHEQYF. Written as DNA, the CDR3 is TGTGCCAGCAGCGGCCTAGCGGGAGTAGGCCACGAGCAGTACTTC. Full variable domain (rest looked up from reference TRBV5-4 and TRBJ2-7): ETGVTQSPTHLIKTRGQQVTLRCSSQSGHNTVSWYQQALGQGPQFIFQYYREEENGRGNFPPRFSGLQFPNYSSELNVNALELDDSALYLCASSGLAGVGHEQYFGPGTRLTVT.

The chain recombines TRBV9 with TRBJ2-7; maybe TRBD2 (5 bases). Germline CDR1 and CDR2: SGDLS and YYNGEE. V was trimmed by 1 base and J by 2 bases, leaving 13 bases between them. This CDR3 is built from 15 residues. The CDR3 loop reads CASSVSWTQAYEQYF. In nucleotides, the CDR3 is TGTGCCAGCAGCGTATCCTGGACTCAAGCCTACGAGCAGTACTTC.

This clone came up a few times. The V call is TRBV18, the J call TRBJ2-3; the D is unclear. CDR1 and CDR2 (germline): KGHSH, LQKENI. Trimming removed 0 bases from V and 6 bases from J, with 4 bases in between. This CDR3 is 12 amino acids long. DNA of the CDR3: TGTGCCAGCTCACCACCCTTGGATACGCAGTATTTT. This codes for CASSPPLDTQYF.

This clone was seen only once. The chain uses TRBV9 and TRBJ2-1; D is ambiguous. This CDR3 spans 12 amino acids. Germline CDR1 is SGDLS and CDR2 is YYNGEE. V was trimmed by 10 bases and J by 3 bases, leaving 11 bases between them. The CDR3 region is CARSDHYNEQFF. Written as DNA, the CDR3 is TGTGCCCGCTCAGACCACTACAATGAGCAGTTCTTC.

The chain combines TRBV29-1 with TRBJ2-3; 11 positions match TRBD2. The CDR3 consists of 13 residues. After removal of 8 bases from V and 4 bases from J, the junction contained 5 bases not matched to a gene. Germline-derived CDR1 and CDR2 are SQVTM and ANQGSEA. CDR3 sequence reads: CSKRLAGSDTQYF. Written as DNA, the CDR3 is TGCAGCAAACGACTAGCGGGATCAGATACGCAGTATTTT.

This chain uses TRBV21-1 with TRBJ2-1; the D call TRBD2 from the table was never checked on the DNA. TRBV21-1 is a recognized pseudogene. The length of the CDR3 is 21 residues. The CDR3 DNA reads as TGTGCCAGCCGGGCGCGGGCAGGGAGACTAGCGGGGCAGAGCTCCTACAATGAGCAGTTCTTC. As protein: CASRARAGRLAGQSSYNEQFF.

V gene TRBV5-1 combines with J gene TRBJ2-1; D is ambiguous. Trimming left V 5 bases short and J 12 bases short, with 12 bases between. Germline V gene sequence: CDR1 SGHRS, CDR2 YFSETQ. This CDR3 contains 11 residues. In nucleotides, the CDR3 is TGCGCCAGCAGGGTGGAAAGGGTGCAGTTCTTC. Its translation is CASRVERVQFF. The whole variable domain, remainder taken from reference TRBV5-1 and TRBJ2-1, is KAGVTQTPRYLIKTRGQQVTLSCSPISGHRSVSWYQQTPGQGLQFLFEYFSETQRNKGNFPGRFSGRQFSNSRSEMNVSTLELGDSALYLCASRVERVQFFGPGTRLTVL.

This rearrangement joins TRBV6-5 to TRBJ1-2; 9 positions match TRBD1. Germline V gene lookup returns CDR1 MNHEY and CDR2 SVGAGI. The CDR3 has 15 amino acids. Germline trimming cut 1 base from V and 10 bases from J; bases unmatched to any gene: 10. CDR3 coding DNA: TGTGCCAGCAGTTACTTCTCCGGGACAGGGTCCGTCTACACCTTC. This sequence encodes CASSYFSGTGSVYTF.

The chain recombines TRBV10-1 with TRBJ2-7; TRBD1 agrees at 7 bases. The CDR3 loop spans 13 amino acids. Germline CDR1 and CDR2: WNHNN and SYGVQD (reference sequence). Trimming removed 4 bases from V and 3 bases from J; junction bases left unmatched: 3. This chain's CDR3 is CASSAGGRYEQYF. The CDR3 nucleotides read TGCGCCAGCAGTGCAGGGGGACGCTACGAGCAGTACTTC.

The V gene is TRBV6-6, the J gene TRBJ2-7; D remains ambiguous. This CDR3 is built from 13 residues. Germline lookup yields CDR1 MNHNY and CDR2 SVGAGI (reference sequence). V gave up 6 bases and J gave up 2 bases, with 11 bases separating them. In nucleotides, the CDR3 is TGTGCCAGCAGCCTGACCGTGACCTACGAGCAGTACTTC. It is translated as CASSLTVTYEQYF.

The V and J genes are TRBV29-1 and TRBJ2-2, with D perhaps matching TRBD1 (6 bases). Germline CDR1 reads SQVTM; CDR2 reads ANQGSEA. Trimming took off 6 bases at V and 3 bases at J, with 11 bases between the two ends. CDR3 length: 13 amino acids. CDR3 sequence: CSVAGQYTGELFF. The CDR3 DNA reads TGCAGCGTCGCCGGACAGTACACCGGGGAGCTGTTTTTT.

The chain recombines TRBV4-1 with TRBJ2-7; no reliable D call. CDR3 length: 13 amino acids. The germline V gene encodes CDR1 MGHRA and CDR2 YSYEKL. The V gene lost 2 bases and the J gene lost 3 bases, with 8 bases spanning the gap. The CDR3 protein is CASSQPEYYEQYF. CDR3 coding DNA: TGCGCCAGCAGCCAACCAGAATACTACGAGCAGTACTTC.

This clone appeared once. This chain links TRBV5-6 with TRBJ2-3, with 9 bases identical to TRBD1. Germline CDR1 SGHDT, CDR2 YYEEEE. This CDR3 has 17 amino acids. V was pared by 2 bases and J by 2 bases, with 9 bases of the junction left unmatched. The CDR3: CASSFILDRGNTDTQYF. In DNA, the CDR3 is TGTGCCAGCAGCTTCATCCTGGACAGGGGCAACACAGATACGCAGTATTTT.

The chain is built from TRBV19 and TRBJ2-7; 7 bases agree with TRBD1. The junction had 12 bases not matched to a gene; V was cut back by 0 bases and J by 4 bases. From germline, CDR1 is LNHDA and CDR2 SQIVND (reference sequence). The CDR3 consists of 17 residues. In nucleotides, the CDR3 is TGTGCCAGTAGTATAGATCGGTTTGAGCAGGGGGTGTACGAGCAGTACTTC. Protein sequence: CASSIDRFEQGVYEQYF. Looking up the rest from reference TRBV19 and TRBJ2-7 gives the full variable domain: DGGITQSPKYLFRKEGQNVTLSCEQNLNHDAMYWYRQDPGQGLRLIYYSQIVNDFQKGDIAEGYSVSREKKESFPLTVTSAQKNPTAFYLCASSIDRFEQGVYEQYFGPGTRLTVT.

For the CDR3, the DNA is TGTGCCAGCAGTGAAGGCAGGTCGAATTACAATGAGCAGTTCTTC. It translates to CASSEGRSNYNEQFF. J is TRBJ2-1 and V is TRBV2; D remains unclear. The CDR3 is 15 amino acids. The V end lost 1 base, the J end lost 4 bases, and 11 bases lay between the germline ends. Germline V gene lookup returns CDR1 SNHLY and CDR2 FYNNEI.

J is TRBJ1-3 and V is TRBV7-9; D gene uncertain. Looked up from germline, CDR1 is SEHNR and CDR2 is FQNEAQ (reference sequence). This CDR3 comprises 14 residues. The V and J ends lost 4 bases and 2 bases respectively, with 9 bases between them. The CDR3 coding sequence is TGTGCCAGCAGCTATGTAGCAGCTGGAAACACCATATATTTT. It codes for CASSYVAAGNTIYF.

The chain employs TRBV5-5 and TRBJ1-2; 11 bases line up with TRBD1. After removal of 3 bases from V and 3 bases from J, the junction contained 4 bases not matched to a gene. Per the germline V gene, CDR1 is SGHKS and CDR2 is YYEKEE (reference sequence). The CDR3 spans 15 residues. CDR3: CASSWGQGVDYGYTF. CDR3 bases: TGTGCCAGCAGCTGGGGACAGGGGGTTGACTATGGCTACACCTTC.

This rearrangement joins TRBV11-2 to TRBJ2-7; D is ambiguous. CDR1 and CDR2 (germline): SGHAT, FQNNGV. V lost 2 bases and J 2 bases, leaving 10 bases between the germline ends. This CDR3 is 14 amino acids long. CDR3 nucleotides: TGTGCCAGCAGCTTATGGTCGACCGCCTACGAGCAGTACTTC. This sequence encodes CASSLWSTAYEQYF.

This chain joins TRBV29-1 and TRBJ2-7, with TRBD2 matching 8 bases. The germline V gene encodes CDR1 SQVTM and CDR2 ANQGSEA. Unmatched junction bases numbered 8, after V lost 5 bases and J lost 2 bases. CDR3 size: 14 residues. The CDR3 sequence: CSVPIAGSPYEQYF. The CDR3 DNA sequence: TGCAGCGTTCCCATAGCGGGATCCCCCTACGAGCAGTACTTC.

This clone was seen only once. The chain joins TRBV6-1 to TRBJ2-5, with unresolved D. Trimming took off 7 bases at V and 0 bases at J, with 12 bases between the two ends. CDR3 length: 14 amino acids. Germline V gene sequence: CDR1 MNHNS, CDR2 SASEGT. The CDR3 reads CASTWTIYQETQYF. CDR3 bases: TGTGCCAGCACCTGGACCATTTACCAAGAGACCCAGTACTTC.